One sample yielded the 27 T cell receptor beta chains listed below, sequenced in a study of a mutant IDH1 vaccine in newly diagnosed glioma. Time point of the sample: week 23, last vaccination. In the vaccine, a single dose held 300 ug of the mutant IDH1 20-mer peptide, along with topical imiquimod. No antigen has been assigned to these receptors. Sequenced by immunoSEQ multiplex PCR; TCRdb stores in-frame clones only, minus some. Of around 76,000 clones in the sample, approximately 89% were seen once. The sequenced sample was PBMCs, obtained from a glioma patient whose treatment included an IDH1 peptide vaccine. The receptors shown here come from a woman between 50 and 59 years old with glioma.

This clone was counted only a few times. Here the CDR3 DNA reads TGTGCCAGCAGTTTACATCCCAATATGAACACTGAAGCTTTCTTT. It translates to CASSLHPNMNTEAFF. V usage is TRBV28 and J usage is TRBJ1-1; unclear D gene. Trimming took off 2 bases at V and 0 bases at J, with 10 bases between the two ends. Germline loops: CDR1 MDHEN, CDR2 SYDVKM. The CDR3 has 15 residues. Full variable domain (remainder filled in from reference TRBV28 and TRBJ1-1): DVKVTQSSRYLVKRTGEKVFLECVQDMDHENMFWYRQDPGLGLRLIYFSYDVKMKEKGDIPEGYSVSREKKERFSLILESASTNQTSMYLCASSLHPNMNTEAFFGQGTRLTVV.

V is TRBV7-3 and J is TRBJ2-6; possibly TRBD1 for D (8 bases). The CDR3 is 19 amino acids. CDR1 and CDR2 (germline): SGHTA, FQGTGA. The germline V and J ends were trimmed by 5 bases and 3 bases, with 23 bases remaining between them. CDR3 loop: CASSPSGAGGYYGANVLTF. In DNA, the CDR3 is TGTGCCAGCAGCCCAAGCGGGGCAGGGGGCTACTATGGGGCCAACGTCCTGACTTTC.

This clone was picked up a small number of times. The rearrangement links TRBV7-9 to TRBJ2-1, with D maybe TRBD1 (6 bases). Germline V CDR1 and CDR2: SEHNR, FQNEAQ (reference sequence). V lost 7 bases, J lost 1 base, and 14 bases lay in between. The CDR3 covers 15 residues. In DNA, the CDR3 is TGTGCCAGCACCCGACAGGACCTGTCCTACAATGAGCAGTTCTTC. This gives the protein CASTRQDLSYNEQFF.

The CDR3, as DNA: TGTGCCAGTAGGGGGAGGGGGTTGGGTGAGCAGTTCTTC. This codes for CASRGRGLGEQFF. The J gene is TRBJ2-1, the V gene TRBV19, with D tentatively TRBD2 (7 bases). The V end lost 6 bases, the J end lost 9 bases, and 15 bases lay between the germline ends. The CDR3 totals 13 residues. Germline loops: CDR1 LNHDA, CDR2 SQIVND (reference sequence).

The CDR3 region is CASTLGETQYF. CDR3 nucleotides: TGTGCCAGCACCTTGGGGGAGACCCAGTACTTC. The rearrangement uses TRBV27 and TRBJ2-5; D is undetermined. The CDR3 runs to 11 residues. The germline V gene encodes CDR1 MNHEY and CDR2 SMNVEV (reference sequence). Trimming took 7 bases from V and 5 from J, leaving 8 bases between them.

The CDR3 nucleotides are TGCGCCAGCAGAATCGGCCTCACTAACTATGGCTACACCTTC. Its translation is CASRIGLTNYGYTF. This sequence joins TRBV4-1 and TRBJ1-2; D remains ambiguous. The CDR3 has 14 residues. Germline-derived CDR1 and CDR2 are MGHRA and YSYEKL. V shed 6 bases and J shed 0 bases, with 11 bases lying between them.

This clone was observed a few times. The rearrangement links TRBV2 to TRBJ1-1, with a tentative D call TRBD1 (5 bases). Between the trimmed V and J ends, which lost 6 bases and 1 base, there was a span of 21 bases. CDR1 is SNHLY and CDR2 is FYNNEI in the germline V gene. This CDR3 has 17 amino acids. The chain's CDR3 is CASSGPPETAPNTEAFF. The CDR3 nucleotides are TGTGCCAGCAGCGGCCCGCCAGAGACAGCACCGAACACTGAAGCTTTCTTT.

V usage is TRBV19 and J usage is TRBJ2-7; possible D gene TRBD1, 5 bases. Looked up from germline, CDR1 is LNHDA and CDR2 is SQIVND (reference sequence). The ends were cut back, 3 bases at V and 5 bases at J, with 11 bases in the middle. This CDR3 is 13 amino acids long. The CDR3 region is CASSITGRDEQYF. Written as DNA, the CDR3 is TGTGCCAGTAGTATTACAGGCCGGGACGAGCAGTACTTC.

Note on this clone: One end of the junction fails to match germline, which may point to a read error. The chain employs TRBV9 and TRBJ2-5, with a weak D call TRBD2 (6 bases). CDR1 is SGDLS and CDR2 is YYNGEE in the germline V gene. The CDR3 runs to 14 residues. The CDR3 nucleotides are TGTGCCGGCAGCGTAGCGGTGGGGACAGAGACCCAGTACTTC. This sequence encodes CAGSVAVGTETQYF.

This sequence joins TRBV29-1 and TRBJ2-7; unclear D gene. Germline V gene sequence: CDR1 SQVTM, CDR2 ANQGSEA. This CDR3 has 15 amino acids. Trimming stripped 1 base from V and 0 bases from J, with 13 bases between. This CDR3 reads CSVEVLGRSSYEQYF. In nucleotides, the CDR3 is TGCAGCGTTGAAGTGCTGGGCCGAAGCTCCTACGAGCAGTACTTC.

The V and J genes are TRBV30 and TRBJ2-7; 11 bases are shared with TRBD2. The V and J ends lost 6 bases and 2 bases, in that order; junction bases with no gene match: 6. In germline, CDR1 is GTSNPN, CDR2 SVGIG (reference sequence). This CDR3 comprises 14 residues. CDR3 in amino acids: CACLLAGGPYEQYF. CDR3 DNA sequence: TGTGCCTGCTTGCTAGCGGGAGGACCCTACGAGCAGTACTTC.

CDR3 nucleotide sequence: TGTGCCAGCAGGGTGGGGGCAGATACGCAGTATTTT. Translating it yields CASRVGADTQYF. The genes are TRBV6-1 and TRBJ2-3; D may be TRBD1 or TRBD2 (5 bases each). The germline V and J ends were trimmed by 6 bases and 4 bases, with 8 bases remaining between them. This CDR3 comprises 12 residues. CDR1 is MNHNS and CDR2 is SASEGT in the germline V gene.

The rearrangement uses TRBV5-1 and TRBJ2-6; tentatively, D is TRBD1 (6 bases). This CDR3 has 15 amino acids. Trimming removed 3 bases at V and 1 base at J, with 8 bases between. In germline, CDR1 is SGHRS, CDR2 YFSETQ. This chain's CDR3 is CASSSGTSGANVLTF. Here the CDR3 DNA reads TGCGCCAGCAGCTCCGGGACATCTGGGGCCAACGTCCTGACTTTC.

This chain links TRBV19 with TRBJ1-5; 8 nucleotides agree with TRBD1. CDR1 and CDR2 (germline): LNHDA, SQIVND (reference sequence). V was clipped by 7 bases and J by 6 bases; unmatched bases: 5. The CDR3 is made up of 13 amino acids. DNA of the CDR3: TGTGCCAGTAAGGCAGGGGGCTTTCAGCCCCAGCATTTT. It encodes CASKAGGFQPQHF.

The chain links TRBV7-8 to TRBJ2-7, with a tentative D call TRBD1 (5 bases). V was clipped by 1 base and J by 5 bases, with 12 bases between them. CDR1 and CDR2 from the germline V gene are SGHVS and FQNEAQ. CDR3 size: 14 residues. CDR3 sequence: CASSLGQGRDEQYF. CDR3 sequence (DNA): TGTGCCAGCAGCTTAGGGCAGGGTCGGGACGAGCAGTACTTC.

V usage is TRBV7-9 and J usage is TRBJ2-1; 8 bases fit TRBD1. Germline V CDR1 and CDR2: SEHNR, FQNEAQ (reference sequence). Losses at the gene ends were 4 bases for V and 12 bases for J; bases not matched to a gene: 17. The CDR3 length is 16 residues. As DNA, the CDR3 is TGTGCCAGCAGCTCCAATCCCGGGACAGGTCGACTGGGGCAGTTCTTC. Translation gives CASSSNPGTGRLGQFF.

J is TRBJ1-6 and V is TRBV6-5, with D uncertain. V was clipped by 0 bases and J by 7 bases, with 13 bases between them. Germline V gene sequence: CDR1 MNHEY, CDR2 SVGAGI. This CDR3 comprises 16 residues. In nucleotides, the CDR3 is TGTGCCAGCAGTTACTCTTGGCGGGGATCGAATTCACCCCTCCACTTT. It encodes CASSYSWRGSNSPLHF.

The rearrangement uses TRBV5-6 and TRBJ1-2; tentatively, D is TRBD1 (5 bases). The CDR3 covers 11 residues. Germline V CDR1 and CDR2: SGHDT, YYEEEE. V dropped 7 bases and J dropped 5 bases, with 9 bases sitting between them. Written as DNA, the CDR3 is TGTGCCAGCGGGGCAGGGTATGGCTACACCTTC. Amino acids: CASGAGYGYTF.

This clone showed up just once. The chain uses TRBV19 and TRBJ2-1; 13 nucleotides agree with TRBD2. The germline gives CDR1 LNHDA, CDR2 SQIVND (reference sequence). The CDR3 runs to 16 residues. With 8 bases clipped from V and 8 bases from J, the junction kept 12 bases outside the gene matches. CDR3 residues: CASAYSGLAGRDEQFF. The CDR3 DNA reads TGTGCCAGTGCCTACTCGGGACTAGCGGGAAGGGATGAGCAGTTCTTC. Supplemented by reference TRBV19 and TRBJ2-1, the full variable domain reads DGGITQSPKYLFRKEGQNVTLSCEQNLNHDAMYWYRQDPGQGLRLIYYSQIVNDFQKGDIAEGYSVSREKKESFPLTVTSAQKNPTAFYLCASAYSGLAGRDEQFFGPGTRLTVL.

The rearrangement uses TRBV6-1 and TRBJ2-7; D call uncertain. Germline V gene sequence: CDR1 MNHNS, CDR2 SASEGT. The V and J ends lost 10 bases and 3 bases respectively, with 16 bases between them. The CDR3 covers 13 residues. CDR3 coding DNA: TGTGCCAACCCGGGTTCCGACGACTACGAGCAGTACTTC. This translates into CANPGSDDYEQYF.

This sequence joins TRBV18 and TRBJ1-4, with a weak D call TRBD1 (5 bases). Trimming shortened V by 4 bases and J by 4 bases, and 10 bases separated the two germline ends. The CDR3 runs 14 residues. The germline CDR1 and CDR2 sequences are KGHSH and LQKENI. CDR3 in amino acids: CASSQQDLNEKLFF. CDR3 in DNA: TGTGCCAGCTCACAACAGGACCTTAATGAAAAACTGTTTTTT.

The chain employs TRBV16 and TRBJ1-3; D not certain. Germline CDR1 KGHSY, CDR2 FQNENV. The CDR3 extends over 15 amino acids. The germline V and J ends were trimmed by 2 bases and 3 bases, with 11 bases remaining between them. This CDR3 reads CASSQRAGGGNTIYF. The DNA for the CDR3 is TGTGCCAGCAGCCAAAGGGCAGGAGGTGGAAACACCATATATTTT.

The chain combines TRBV7-6 with TRBJ1-5; D ambiguous. CDR1 and CDR2 from the germline V gene are SGHVS and FNYEAQ. This CDR3 is 18 amino acids long. Trimming cost V 1 base and J 0 bases, with 16 bases left between them. The DNA for the CDR3 is TGTGCCAGCAGCTTAGTCGTGGCAGGAGCGTATAGCAATCAGCCCCAGCATTTT. Its protein product is CASSLVVAGAYSNQPQHF.

V and J are TRBV28 and TRBJ1-4; D unclear. Germline assignment: CDR1 MDHEN and CDR2 SYDVKM. V was clipped by 2 bases and J by 4 bases, with 14 bases between them. The CDR3 totals 16 residues. The CDR3 loop is CASSLEPLGSNEKLFF. The CDR3, as DNA: TGTGCCAGCAGTTTAGAACCACTGGGCAGTAATGAAAAACTGTTTTTT.

This rearrangement joins TRBV28 to TRBJ2-7; D unclear. The germline CDR1 and CDR2 sequences are MDHEN and SYDVKM. Deletions cut 7 bases from V and 3 bases from J, with 13 bases between. CDR3 length equals 13 residues. The DNA for the CDR3 is TGTGCCAGCAACCCCGACGGTCTCTACGAGCAGTACTTC. Translation: CASNPDGLYEQYF.

This clone was observed a handful of times. V gene TRBV7-9 combines with J gene TRBJ2-7; tentative D call: TRBD1 (6 bases). This CDR3 spans 18 amino acids. V was trimmed by 2 bases and J by 6 bases, leaving 26 bases between them. Looked up from germline, CDR1 is SEHNR and CDR2 is FQNEAQ (reference sequence). CDR3 bases: TGTGCCAGCAGCTTACCTCCAGGGGACCCACTTCGTAGGATCGAGCAGTACTTC. This encodes CASSLPPGDPLRRIEQYF.

For the CDR3, the DNA is TGCGCCAGCACGTTCCGGGAGACTCAAGAGACCCAGTACTTC. It is translated as CASTFRETQETQYF. V and J are TRBV5-1 and TRBJ2-5, with D perhaps matching TRBD2 (6 bases). The V gene lost 6 bases and the J gene lost 2 bases, with 14 bases spanning the gap. The CDR3 loop spans 14 amino acids. The germline CDR1 and CDR2 sequences are SGHRS and YFSETQ.